Included here is one T cell receptor beta chain sequence, with context. This specimen comes from a study of early stage breast cancer tumors. Blood replicates held 0.5 ug DNA, tumor or normal breast about 1.5 ug, two each. Method: immunoSEQ multiplex PCR; TCRdb's copy keeps in-frame clones and lacks some. The sample lists around 25,000 clones, 55% to 80% occurring once. This TCR was sampled from a person aged 55-75 years with breast cancer. The sample comprised breast tumor tissue.

The CDR3 DNA follows: TGTGCCAGCAGCTTTGGGACTATGGGGGAGACCCAGTACTTC. Its protein product is CASSFGTMGETQYF. V and J are TRBV28 and TRBJ2-5; TRBD2 aligns across 7 bases. Germline CDR1 MDHEN, CDR2 SYDVKM. The CDR3 totals 14 residues. V gave up 6 bases and J gave up 5 bases; unmatched junction bases: 9.